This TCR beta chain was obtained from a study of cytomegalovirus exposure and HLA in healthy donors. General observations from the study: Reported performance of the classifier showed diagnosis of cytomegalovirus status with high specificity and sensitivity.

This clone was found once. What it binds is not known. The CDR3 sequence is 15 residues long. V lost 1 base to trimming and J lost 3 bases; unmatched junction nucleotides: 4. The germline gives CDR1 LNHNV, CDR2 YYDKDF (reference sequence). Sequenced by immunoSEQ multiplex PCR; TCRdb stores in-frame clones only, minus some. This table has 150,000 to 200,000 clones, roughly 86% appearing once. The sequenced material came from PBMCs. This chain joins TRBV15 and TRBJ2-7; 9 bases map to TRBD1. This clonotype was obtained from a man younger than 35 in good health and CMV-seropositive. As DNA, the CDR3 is TGTGCCACCAGCAGAGGGACAGGGGAAAACTACGAGCAGTACTTC. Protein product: CATSRGTGENYEQYF.